The 8 T cell receptor beta chains below were found in one sample sequenced in a study of CD4+ T cells in melanoma. Sequencing was performed with immunoSEQ multiplex PCR; in TCRdb, only in-frame clones are kept and a portion is missing. Of around 110,000 clones listed, 92% are singletons. The sequencing input was peripheral blood. The receptors originated from a human donor with melanoma.

The CDR3 reads CSAVPGPQETQYF. The CDR3 bases are TGCAGCGCTGTGCCGGGACCTCAAGAGACCCAGTACTTC. The chain recombines TRBV29-1 with TRBJ2-5; D may match TRBD1 or TRBD2 (5 bases each). Trimming left V 7 bases short and J 2 bases short, with 14 bases between. CDR3 length: 13 amino acids. CDR1 and CDR2 from the germline V gene are SQVTM and ANQGSEA.

This chain joins TRBV5-1 and TRBJ2-1, with D possibly TRBD2 on 6 matching bases. Germline V gene sequence: CDR1 SGHRS, CDR2 YFSETQ. V dropped 6 bases and J dropped 0 bases, with 10 bases sitting between them. There are 14 residues in the CDR3. DNA of the CDR3: TGCGCCAGCAACGGCGGGAACTCCTACAATGAGCAGTTCTTC. This codes for CASNGGNSYNEQFF.

The chain links TRBV28 to TRBJ1-1; perhaps TRBD1 as D (6 bases). This CDR3 comprises 15 residues. Trimming took off 1 base at V and 5 bases at J, with 14 bases between the two ends. Germline loops: CDR1 MDHEN, CDR2 SYDVKM. The DNA for the CDR3 is TGTGCCAGCAGTTTATCGGGGGGGGGCCAAACTGAAGCTTTCTTT. Translation: CASSLSGGGQTEAFF. Looking up the rest from reference TRBV28 and TRBJ1-1 gives the full variable domain: DVKVTQSSRYLVKRTGEKVFLECVQDMDHENMFWYRQDPGLGLRLIYFSYDVKMKEKGDIPEGYSVSREKKERFSLILESASTNQTSMYLCASSLSGGGQTEAFFGQGTRLTVV.

The chain joins TRBV21-1 to TRBJ1-1; the table's D call TRBD1 went unverified against the DNA. TRBV21-1 is tagged as a pseudogene. The CDR3 loop spans 9 amino acids. The CDR3 nucleotides are TGTGCCAGCAATGGGCGAGCTTTCTTT. This encodes CASNGRAFF.

V and J are TRBV27 and TRBJ1-2; D might be TRBD1 (6 bases). CDR3 size: 16 residues. Trimming took 0 bases from V and 3 from J, leaving 14 bases between them. CDR1 is MNHEY, CDR2 SMNVEV, per germline (reference sequence). The CDR3 sequence is CASSLSPGVKDYGYTF. CDR3 coding DNA: TGTGCCAGCAGTTTATCCCCAGGGGTTAAGGACTATGGCTACACCTTC.

This chain joins TRBV29-1 and TRBJ2-7, with D possibly matching TRBD2 (5 bases). CDR1 and CDR2 from the germline V gene are SQVTM and ANQGSEA. The ends were cut back, 0 bases at V and 1 base at J, with 19 bases in the middle. The CDR3 loop spans 17 amino acids. CDR3: CSVEDLIGTSGSYEQYF. The CDR3 DNA sequence: TGCAGCGTTGAAGATCTTATTGGCACAAGCGGTTCCTACGAGCAGTACTTC.

This clone was found once. The chain carries TRBV28 and TRBJ2-6; possibly TRBD1 for D (6 bases). This CDR3 has 16 residues. V was shortened by 5 bases and J by 0 bases, with 11 bases between the two germline ends. Germline-derived CDR1 and CDR2 are MDHEN and SYDVKM. CDR3: CASSPARGSGANVLTF. The CDR3 DNA follows: TGTGCCAGCAGTCCGGCCAGGGGCTCTGGGGCCAACGTCCTGACTTTC.

The chain carries TRBV27 and TRBJ2-7; D might be TRBD1 (6 bases). CDR1 is MNHEY, CDR2 SMNVEV, per germline (reference sequence). This CDR3 has 12 residues. The V and J ends lost 5 bases and 7 bases respectively, with 12 bases between them. This chain's CDR3 is CASSAGTKEQYF. CDR3 coding DNA: TGTGCCAGCAGTGCCGGGACAAAAGAGCAGTACTTC.